This T cell receptor (beta chain) comes out of a study of early T cells in non-severe SARS-CoV-2 infection (dated by TCRdb to the early 2020s). Broadly, across the study: TCR sequencing used bulk RNA from unsorted whole blood, so alpha and beta chains could not be paired.

V and J are truncated by 10 bases and 7 bases respectively, leaving an intervening sequence of 12 bases. The germline V gene (reference sequence) gives CDR1 as SEHNR and CDR2 as FQNEAQ. From the cysteine up to the phenylalanine, the CDR3 has a length of 11 residues. CDR3 DNA only is kept here, 33 bases in frame from base 1. Set within a cohort of healthcare workers in London, UK, this nested case-control study involved weekly PCR testing of nasopharyngeal swabs along with blood sampling. Healthcare workers were enrolled in the week of the UK lockdown, from 23 to 31 March 2020, and were followed every week for up to about 15 weeks. What the work shows at the level of the full study, not this receptor alone: VDJdb matching was skewed toward anti-spike CD8 responses, so virus-specific expansions were likely underestimated and private and CD4 specificities were missed.

As to this clonotype: No cognate antigen has been identified for it. No qualities accompany the bases; no much larger clone lies one base away.

The method behind the library was 5' RACE. Sequencing took place on a NextSeq 500. The TCR library protocol attached unique molecular identifiers to individual cDNA molecules to correct for sequencing error and PCR bias. TCR alpha and beta chains were both sequenced, and the abundances of alpha and beta sequences in each sample were closely correlated with each other. The original methods were these. Decombinator V4 was used to perform V gene, J gene and CDR3 annotation of TCR sequences. Expanded TCRs were defined as changing significantly between any two time points under a Poisson model with p below 0.0001. Abundances of TCRs were expressed as counts per million after normalisation to the total number of TCRs sequenced in each sample. TRAV1-2 paired with TRAJ12, TRAJ20 or TRAJ33 defined MAIT TCRs, while TRAV10 paired with TRAJ18 defined iNKT TCRs. VDJdb, accessed 1 November 2021, was searched for CMV, EBV and SARS-CoV-2 annotated TCRs, excluding TCRs annotated for multiple antigens. TCRdb itself trimmed the public reads at Q25 with fastp, ran MiXCR and retained productive beta chains. Rows are combined by CDR3 protein, so each entry shows the most common genes and DNA. The V and J calls and clone size are TCRdb's, not the authors'. In all, the sample holds almost 85,000 distinct CDR3 sequences, and about 12% of those were seen once. Clones ranked in the top ten supply about 2.7% of the sample.

Sample: whole blood. The origin of this receptor is an adult who was a healthcare worker with PCR-confirmed SARS-CoV-2 infection or an uninfected control (not recorded which). The V and J genes are TRBV7-9 and TRBJ2-3; tentative D gene TRBD2, with 6 bases matching. In nucleotides, the sequence is TGTGCCATCGGGGGTGTGTATACGCAGTATTTT. Translated, this gives CAIGGVYTQYF.